This T cell receptor (beta chain) was retrieved from a study of blood T cells in healthy people across ages. The ends lost 2 bases at V and 8 bases at J; junction bases unmatched: 2. Germline V gene sequence: CDR1 ENHRY, CDR2 SYGVKD. This CDR3 is 13 amino acids long. Combining a sample-barcoded 5' primer with a J-beta primer mix, a second PCR ran for about 7 to 12 cycles. MiXCR, applied by TCRdb to the 5' RACE reads, yields one record per CDR3 protein. Of 550,000 to 750,000 distinct CDR3 sequences in the sample, 20% to 25% were seen once. The sequence was obtained from a man between 65 and 85 years old in good health. The rearrangement links TRBV10-3 to TRBJ2-4; 8 bases fit TRBD1. The sequencing sample was made of blood. CDR3 nucleotides: TGTGCCATCAGTGAGGGACAGGGTTACATTCAGTACTTC. It encodes CAISEGQGYIQYF.